Below, 10 T cell receptor beta chains from the same sample are listed, as sequenced in a study of shared clonotypes between healthy human individuals. Naive CD8 cells, CD45RO-negative and positively selected for CCR7, excluded terminally differentiated effector memory CD45RA+ cells. The assay was immunoSEQ multiplex PCR, and TCRdb's table has in-frame clones only and misses some. The sample shows under 850,000 clones, 80% to 95% of them seen only once. Specimen: naive CD8+ T cells sorted from blood. The receptors here all came from a man between 25 and 39 years old in good health.

J is TRBJ2-7 and V is TRBV4-1, with 8 bases matching TRBD1. The CDR3 spans 13 residues. Germline V gene lookup returns CDR1 MGHRA and CDR2 YSYEKL. Losses at the gene ends were 3 bases for V and 7 bases for J; bases not matched to a gene: 5. CDR3 residues: CASSHWTGLEQYF. CDR3 DNA sequence: TGCGCCAGCAGCCACTGGACAGGGCTTGAGCAGTACTTC.

The V call is TRBV9, the J call TRBJ2-5, with 7 bases that match TRBD1. This CDR3 is built from 17 residues. Trimming cost V 2 bases and J 4 bases; bases outside gene matches: 14. CDR1 is SGDLS, CDR2 YYNGEE, per germline. Here the CDR3 reads CASSVTRTGEGRETQYF. The CDR3 nucleotides are TGTGCCAGCAGCGTTACAAGAACAGGGGAAGGGCGAGAGACCCAGTACTTC.

The genes are TRBV5-1 and TRBJ2-1, with D unresolved. V shed 0 bases and J shed 10 bases, with 8 bases lying between them. This CDR3 has 12 residues. CDR1 and CDR2 (germline): SGHRS, YFSETQ. The CDR3 DNA follows: TGCGCCAGCAGCTTGGCCCGAAACGAGCAGTTCTTC. This sequence encodes CASSLARNEQFF.

V is TRBV25-1 and J is TRBJ1-2; no clear D. Trimming left V 2 bases short and J 2 bases short, with 12 bases between. The CDR3 length is 15 residues. Germline V gives CDR1 MGHDK, CDR2 SYGVNS. The CDR3 sequence is CASSETRTVNYGYTF. In DNA form, the CDR3 reads TGTGCCAGCAGTGAAACGCGGACCGTGAACTATGGCTACACCTTC.

V gene TRBV2 combines with J gene TRBJ2-2, with 14 bases matching TRBD2. The V and J ends lost 4 bases and 4 bases, in that order; junction bases with no gene match: 11. CDR3 size: 19 residues. The germline V gene encodes CDR1 SNHLY and CDR2 FYNNEI. This CDR3 reads CASSGTSGRSERRTGELFF. CDR3 bases: TGTGCCAGCAGTGGGACTAGCGGGAGGTCCGAACGGCGCACCGGGGAGCTGTTTTTT. The variable domain in full, completed from reference TRBV2 and TRBJ2-2, reads EPEVTQTPSHQVTQMGQEVILRCVPISNHLYFYWYRQILGQKVEFLVSFYNNEISEKSEIFDDQFSVERPDGSNFTLKIRSTKLEDSAMYFCASSGTSGRSERRTGELFFGEGSRLTVL.

This clone was seen a few times. The chain links TRBV29-1 to TRBJ2-5; D possibly matches TRBD1 or TRBD2 (5 bases each). V gave up 1 base and J gave up 4 bases, with 16 bases separating them. The CDR3 totals 15 residues. The germline V gene has CDR1 SQVTM and CDR2 ANQGSEA. For the CDR3, the DNA is TGCAGCGTTGAAGGCAGGGAGAAGGGGAGAGAGACCCAGTACTTC. Encoded protein: CSVEGREKGRETQYF.

The CDR3 DNA follows: TGTGCCAGCAGCACCAAAAGGGACGGCCGGGACCAGCAGTACTTC. This codes for CASSTKRDGRDQQYF. V usage is TRBV7-6 and J usage is TRBJ2-7; TRBD1 or TRBD2 may be the D gene (5 bases each). V was trimmed by 5 bases and J by 8 bases, leaving 22 bases between them. The V gene's germline CDR1 is SGHVS and CDR2 FNYEAQ. The CDR3 spans 15 residues.

The chain uses TRBV19 and TRBJ2-5; D gene uncertain. Germline CDR1 LNHDA, CDR2 SQIVND (reference sequence). The CDR3 is 15 residues long. With 5 bases removed from V and 1 base from J, the gap between germline ends came to 14 bases. CDR3 in amino acids: CASSPFPLAQETQYF. In DNA, the CDR3 is TGTGCCAGTAGTCCGTTTCCCCTGGCCCAAGAGACCCAGTACTTC.

This chain joins TRBV29-1 and TRBJ2-3, with 13 bases identical to TRBD2. Trimming cost V 0 bases and J 1 base; bases outside gene matches: 7. This CDR3 region has 18 residues. CDR1 is SQVTM and CDR2 is ANQGSEA in the germline V gene. CDR3 in DNA: TGCAGCGTTGAAGATTTGTTGGGACTAGCGGGGCGCACAGATACGCAGTATTTT. Amino acids: CSVEDLLGLAGRTDTQYF.

The V call is TRBV4-1, the J call TRBJ1-2; 9 bases are shared with TRBD1. CDR3 length: 13 amino acids. CDR1 and CDR2 (germline): MGHRA, YSYEKL. Trimming cost V 8 bases and J 8 bases; bases outside gene matches: 9. CDR3 nucleotide sequence: TGCGCCAGCTTCGGGACAGGGAGTAAGGGCTACACCTTC. This gives the protein CASFGTGSKGYTF.